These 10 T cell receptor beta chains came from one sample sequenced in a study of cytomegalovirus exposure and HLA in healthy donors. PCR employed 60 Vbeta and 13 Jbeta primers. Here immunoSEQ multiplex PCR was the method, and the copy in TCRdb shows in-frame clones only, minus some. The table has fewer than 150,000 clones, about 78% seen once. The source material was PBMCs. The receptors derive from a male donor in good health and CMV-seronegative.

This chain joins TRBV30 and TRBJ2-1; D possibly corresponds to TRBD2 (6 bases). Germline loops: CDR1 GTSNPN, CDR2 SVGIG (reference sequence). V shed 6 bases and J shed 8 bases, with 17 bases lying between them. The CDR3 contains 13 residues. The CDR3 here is CACPRAGRHEQFF. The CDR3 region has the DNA TGTGCCTGCCCTCGAGCAGGGAGGCATGAGCAGTTCTTC.

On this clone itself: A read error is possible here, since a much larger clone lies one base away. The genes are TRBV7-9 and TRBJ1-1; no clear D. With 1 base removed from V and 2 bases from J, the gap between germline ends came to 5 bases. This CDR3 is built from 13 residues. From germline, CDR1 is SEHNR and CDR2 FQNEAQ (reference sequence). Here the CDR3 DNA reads TGTGCCAGCAGCTTAGGGCAAAACACTGAAGCTTTCTTT. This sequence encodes CASSLGQNTEAFF.

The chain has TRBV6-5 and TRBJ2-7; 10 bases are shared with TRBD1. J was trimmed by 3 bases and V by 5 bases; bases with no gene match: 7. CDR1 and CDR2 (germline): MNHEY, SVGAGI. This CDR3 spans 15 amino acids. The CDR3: CASSNKRTGGYEQYF. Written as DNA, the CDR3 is TGTGCCAGCAGTAACAAACGGACAGGGGGCTACGAGCAGTACTTC.

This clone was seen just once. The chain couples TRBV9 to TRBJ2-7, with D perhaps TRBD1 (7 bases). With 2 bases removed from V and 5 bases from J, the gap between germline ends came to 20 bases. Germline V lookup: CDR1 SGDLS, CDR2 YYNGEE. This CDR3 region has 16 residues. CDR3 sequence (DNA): TGTGCCAGCAGCGTTCGACAGGGAGGTCTGGGCAACGAGCAGTACTTC. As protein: CASSVRQGGLGNEQYF.

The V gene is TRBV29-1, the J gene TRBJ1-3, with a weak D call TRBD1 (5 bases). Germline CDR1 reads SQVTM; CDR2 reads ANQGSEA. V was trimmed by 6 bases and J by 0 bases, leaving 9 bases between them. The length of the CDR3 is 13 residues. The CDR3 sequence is CSVADSSGNTIYF. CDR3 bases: TGCAGCGTAGCAGACAGCTCTGGAAACACCATATATTTT.

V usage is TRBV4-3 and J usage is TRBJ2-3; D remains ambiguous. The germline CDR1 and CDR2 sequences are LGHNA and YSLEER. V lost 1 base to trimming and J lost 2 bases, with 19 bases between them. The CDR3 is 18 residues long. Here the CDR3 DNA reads TGCGCCAGCAGCCAAGGCCCTGGGCGACCGGATCTCACAGATACGCAGTATTTT. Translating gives CASSQGPGRPDLTDTQYF.

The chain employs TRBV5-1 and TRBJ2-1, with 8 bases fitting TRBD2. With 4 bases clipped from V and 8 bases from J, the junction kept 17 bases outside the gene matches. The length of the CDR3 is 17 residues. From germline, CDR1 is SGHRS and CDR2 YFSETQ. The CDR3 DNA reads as TGCGCCAGCAGCCCCTGGACCGGGACTAGAGATTTTGATGAGCAGTTCTTC. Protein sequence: CASSPWTGTRDFDEQFF.

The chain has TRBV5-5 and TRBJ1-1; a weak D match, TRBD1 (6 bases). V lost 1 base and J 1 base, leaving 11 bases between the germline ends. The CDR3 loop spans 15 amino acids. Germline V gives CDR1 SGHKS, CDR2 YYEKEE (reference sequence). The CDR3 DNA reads TGTGCCAGCAGCTTGTATCGGGGGGCGAACACTGAAGCTTTCTTT. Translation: CASSLYRGANTEAFF.

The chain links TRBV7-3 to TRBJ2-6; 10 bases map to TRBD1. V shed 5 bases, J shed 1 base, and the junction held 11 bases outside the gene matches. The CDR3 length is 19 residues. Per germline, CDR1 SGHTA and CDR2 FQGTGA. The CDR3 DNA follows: TGTGCCAGCAGCCCCCTCCGACAGGGGGCAGGGTCTGGGGCCAACGTCCTGACTTTC. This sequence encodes CASSPLRQGAGSGANVLTF.

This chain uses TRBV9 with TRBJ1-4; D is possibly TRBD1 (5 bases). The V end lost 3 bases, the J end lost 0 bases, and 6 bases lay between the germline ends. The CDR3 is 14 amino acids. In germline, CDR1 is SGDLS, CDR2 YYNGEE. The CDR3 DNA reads TGTGCCAGCAGCGGGACAACAACTAATGAAAAACTGTTTTTT. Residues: CASSGTTTNEKLFF.